This T cell receptor (beta chain) was found in a study of blood T cell repertoires in COVID-19. Looking at the study overall: Italy, Spain and the United States were the sources of the convalescent and acute COVID-19 samples.

Germline V gene lookup returns CDR1 SGHNT and CDR2 YYREEE (reference sequence). V dropped 0 bases and J dropped 7 bases, with 19 bases sitting between them. This CDR3 comprises 16 residues. TCRdb keeps only in-frame clones here, not all; method: immunoSEQ multiplex PCR. The data show 15,000 to 20,000 clones, roughly 77% seen once. This receptor was identified in a man aged 60 to 69 with acute or convalescent COVID-19. Sequenced input: peripheral blood. This sequence joins TRBV5-4 and TRBJ1-2; a weak D match, TRBD1 (5 bases). CDR3 region: CASSLGPLRQYGGYTF. The CDR3 nucleotides read TGTGCCAGCAGCTTGGGTCCTCTAAGACAGTACGGTGGCTACACCTTC.